This paragraph reports one T cell receptor (beta chain). The antigen remains unidentified. Germline assignment: CDR1 LNHDA and CDR2 SQIVND (reference sequence). V lost 9 bases to trimming and J lost 4 bases, with 12 bases between them. This CDR3 region has 13 residues. Assay used: immunoSEQ multiplex PCR; TCRdb lists only in-frame clones, some missing. The sample includes some 270,000 clones, around 85% of them seen just once. Separate from the approximately 730-subject first cohort, the roughly 120-subject validation cohort was the one that the donors belonged to. The source of the sample is a study of cytomegalovirus exposure and HLA in healthy donors. Study-level results: The study flagged about 150 TCR beta chains as cytomegalovirus-associated. Confirmation was obtained in vitro that three CMV-associated chains are specific for CMV antigens.

The sequencing sample was made of PBMCs. This chain connects TRBV19 to TRBJ2-2; possible D gene TRBD2, 5 bases. The clonotype was recovered from a young woman in good health and CMV-seronegative. The CDR3 DNA is TGTGCCAGCCGAAAAGAGGGCACCGGGGAGCTGTTTTTT. Translation: CASRKEGTGELFF.